This TCR beta chain came from a study of identical twins. Via MiXCR, TCRdb re-called the 5' RACE reads, giving one row per CDR3 protein. The data show 450,000 to 650,000 distinct CDR3 sequences, 13% to 15% seen once. Ten or more counts support this clonotype. The sample also formed part of further work on yellow fever vaccine responses in identical twins. That report adds: Reportedly, twins' vaccine T cell responses looked partly convergent and partly personalized.

This TCR was sampled from a young woman in good health. Sequencing input: CD4+ T cells sorted from blood.

This chain's CDR3 is CATSRDSTEAFF. In nucleotides, the CDR3 is TGTGCCACCAGCAGAGATAGCACTGAAGCTTTCTTT. The chain joins TRBV15 to TRBJ1-1; D gene unclear. The CDR3 is 12 amino acids. CDR1 is LNHNV, CDR2 YYDKDF, per germline (reference sequence). V lost 0 bases and J 4 bases, leaving 3 bases between the germline ends.